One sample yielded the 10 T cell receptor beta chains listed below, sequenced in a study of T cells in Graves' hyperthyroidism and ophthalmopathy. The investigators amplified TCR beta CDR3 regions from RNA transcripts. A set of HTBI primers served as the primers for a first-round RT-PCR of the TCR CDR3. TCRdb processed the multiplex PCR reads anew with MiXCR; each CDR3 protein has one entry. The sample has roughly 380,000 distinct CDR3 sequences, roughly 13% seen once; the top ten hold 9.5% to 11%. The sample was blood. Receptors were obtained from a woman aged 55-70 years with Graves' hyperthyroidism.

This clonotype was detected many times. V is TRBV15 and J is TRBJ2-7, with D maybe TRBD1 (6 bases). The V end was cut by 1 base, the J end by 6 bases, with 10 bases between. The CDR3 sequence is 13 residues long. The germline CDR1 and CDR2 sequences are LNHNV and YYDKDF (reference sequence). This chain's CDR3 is CATSRARGSEQYF. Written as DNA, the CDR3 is TGTGCCACCAGCAGAGCAAGGGGGAGCGAGCAGTACTTC.

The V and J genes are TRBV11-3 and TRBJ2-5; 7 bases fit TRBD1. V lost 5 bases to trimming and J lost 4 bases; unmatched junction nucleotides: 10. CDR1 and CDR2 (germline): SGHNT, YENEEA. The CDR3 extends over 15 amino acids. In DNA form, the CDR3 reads TGTGCCAGCAGCCCCGGGACAGCTGAGGGAGAGACCCAGTACTTC. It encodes CASSPGTAEGETQYF.

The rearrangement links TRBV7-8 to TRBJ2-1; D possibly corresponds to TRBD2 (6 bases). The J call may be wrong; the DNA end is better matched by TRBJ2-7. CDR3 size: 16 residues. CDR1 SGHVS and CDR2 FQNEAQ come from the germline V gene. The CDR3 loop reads CASSPLRETSYNEQYF. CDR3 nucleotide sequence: TGTGCCAGCAGCCCCCTCCGGGAGACCTCCTACAATGAGCAGTACTTC.

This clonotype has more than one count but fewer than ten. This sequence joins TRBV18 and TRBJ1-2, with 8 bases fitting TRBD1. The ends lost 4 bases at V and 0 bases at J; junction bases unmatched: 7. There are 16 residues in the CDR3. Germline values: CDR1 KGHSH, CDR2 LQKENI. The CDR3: CASSLGTGGTNYGYTF. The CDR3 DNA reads TGTGCCAGCTCACTCGGGACAGGAGGAACTAACTATGGCTACACCTTC.

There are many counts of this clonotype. The CDR3 region is CASSSGGEAFF. DNA of the CDR3: TGTGCCAGCAGCAGCGGGGGAGAAGCTTTCTTT. The genes are TRBV7-3 and TRBJ1-1; D may be TRBD1 (5 bases). CDR1 is SGHTA and CDR2 is FQGTGA in the germline V gene. V lost 5 bases and J lost 8, with 9 bases in between. This CDR3 comprises 11 residues.

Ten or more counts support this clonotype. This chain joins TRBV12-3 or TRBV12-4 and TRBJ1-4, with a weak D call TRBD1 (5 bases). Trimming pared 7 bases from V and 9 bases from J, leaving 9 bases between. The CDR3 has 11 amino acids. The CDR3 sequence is CASTPGQKLFF. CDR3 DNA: TGTGCCAGCACCCCGGGACAAAAACTGTTTTTT.

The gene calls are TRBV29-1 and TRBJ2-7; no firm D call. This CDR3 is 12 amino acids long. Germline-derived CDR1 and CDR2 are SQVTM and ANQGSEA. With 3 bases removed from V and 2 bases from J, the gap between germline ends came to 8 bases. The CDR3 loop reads CSVEVQPYEQYF. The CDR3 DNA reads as TGCAGCGTTGAGGTCCAGCCCTACGAGCAGTACTTC.

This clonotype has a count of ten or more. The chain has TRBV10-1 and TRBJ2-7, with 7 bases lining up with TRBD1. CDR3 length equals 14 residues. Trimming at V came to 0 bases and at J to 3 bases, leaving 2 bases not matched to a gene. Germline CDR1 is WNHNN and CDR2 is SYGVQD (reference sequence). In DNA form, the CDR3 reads TGCGCCAGCAGTGAGTCATGGGACAGCTACGAGCAGTACTTC. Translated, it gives CASSESWDSYEQYF.

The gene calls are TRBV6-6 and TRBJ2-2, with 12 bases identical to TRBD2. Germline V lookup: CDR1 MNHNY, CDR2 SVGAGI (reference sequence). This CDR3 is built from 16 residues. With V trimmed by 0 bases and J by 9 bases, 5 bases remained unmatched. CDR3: CASSYSASGRDRELFF. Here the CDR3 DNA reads TGTGCCAGCAGTTACTCGGCTAGCGGGAGGGACCGGGAGCTGTTTTTT.

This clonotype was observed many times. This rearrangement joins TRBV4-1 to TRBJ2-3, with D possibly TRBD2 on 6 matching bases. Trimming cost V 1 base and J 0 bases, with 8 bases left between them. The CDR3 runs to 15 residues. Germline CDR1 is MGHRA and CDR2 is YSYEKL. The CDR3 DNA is TGCGCCAGCAGCCAAGCCGGGACTAGCACAGATACGCAGTATTTT. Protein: CASSQAGTSTDTQYF.